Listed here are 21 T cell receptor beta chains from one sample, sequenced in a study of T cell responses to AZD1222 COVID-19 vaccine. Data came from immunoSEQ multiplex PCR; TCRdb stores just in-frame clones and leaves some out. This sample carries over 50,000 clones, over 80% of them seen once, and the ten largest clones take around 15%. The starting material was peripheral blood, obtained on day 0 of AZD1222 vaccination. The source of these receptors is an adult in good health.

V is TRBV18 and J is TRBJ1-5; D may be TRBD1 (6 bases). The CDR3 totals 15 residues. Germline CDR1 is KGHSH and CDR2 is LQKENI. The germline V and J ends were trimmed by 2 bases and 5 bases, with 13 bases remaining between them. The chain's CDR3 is CASSPGAGEDQPQHF. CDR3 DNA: TGTGCCAGCTCACCAGGCGCAGGGGAAGATCAGCCCCAGCATTTT.

CDR3 bases: TGCGCCAGCAGCGGGGCGGGGCCCCAAGAGACCCAGTACTTC. This translates into CASSGAGPQETQYF. The chain couples TRBV5-1 to TRBJ2-5; possible D gene TRBD2, 6 bases. Trimming stripped 4 bases from V and 1 base from J, with 11 bases between. Germline V gene data show CDR1 as SGHRS and CDR2 as YFSETQ. This CDR3 is 14 amino acids long.

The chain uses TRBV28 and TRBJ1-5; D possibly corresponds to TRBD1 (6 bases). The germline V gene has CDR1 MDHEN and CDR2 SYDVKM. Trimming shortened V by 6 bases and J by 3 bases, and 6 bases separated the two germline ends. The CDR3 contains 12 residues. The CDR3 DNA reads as TGTGCCAGCAGGGGGGCCAATCAGCCCCAGCATTTT. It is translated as CASRGANQPQHF.

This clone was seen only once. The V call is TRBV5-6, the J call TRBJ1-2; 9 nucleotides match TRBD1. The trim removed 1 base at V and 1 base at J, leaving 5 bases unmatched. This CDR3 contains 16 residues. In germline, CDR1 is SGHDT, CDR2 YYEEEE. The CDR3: CASSLTTGGLNYGYTF. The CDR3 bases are TGTGCCAGCAGCTTGACCACAGGGGGCCTTAACTATGGCTACACCTTC. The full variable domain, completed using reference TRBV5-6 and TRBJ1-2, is DAGVTQSPTHLIKTRGQQVTLRCSPKSGHDTVSWYQQALGQGPQFIFQYYEEEERQRGNFPDRFSGHQFPNYSSELNVNALLLGDSALYLCASSLTTGGLNYGYTFGSGTRLTVV.

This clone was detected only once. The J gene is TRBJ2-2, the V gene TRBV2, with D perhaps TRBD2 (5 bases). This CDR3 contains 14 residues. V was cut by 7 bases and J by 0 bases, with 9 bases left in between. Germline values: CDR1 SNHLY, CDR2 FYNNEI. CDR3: CASMRVSNTGELFF. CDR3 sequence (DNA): TGTGCCAGCATGAGGGTCTCGAACACCGGGGAGCTGTTTTTT.

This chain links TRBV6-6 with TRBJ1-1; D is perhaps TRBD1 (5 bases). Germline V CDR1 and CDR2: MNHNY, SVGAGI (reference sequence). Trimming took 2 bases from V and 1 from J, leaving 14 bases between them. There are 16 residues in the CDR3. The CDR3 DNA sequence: TGTGCCAGCAGTTACCCCGGACACCGGCAGAACACTGAAGCTTTCTTT. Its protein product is CASSYPGHRQNTEAFF.

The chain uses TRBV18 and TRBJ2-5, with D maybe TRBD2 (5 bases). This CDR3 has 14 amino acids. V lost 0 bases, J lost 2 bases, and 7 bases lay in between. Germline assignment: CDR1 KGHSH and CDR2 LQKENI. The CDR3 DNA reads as TGTGCCAGCTCACCACCCCGGGGACAAGAGACCCAGTACTTC. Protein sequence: CASSPPRGQETQYF.

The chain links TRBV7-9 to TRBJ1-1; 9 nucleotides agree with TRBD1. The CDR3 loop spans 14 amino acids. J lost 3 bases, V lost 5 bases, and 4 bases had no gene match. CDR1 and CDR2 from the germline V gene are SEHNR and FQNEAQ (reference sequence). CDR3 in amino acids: CASSSGTGHTEAFF. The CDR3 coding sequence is TGTGCCAGCAGCAGCGGGACAGGGCACACTGAAGCTTTCTTT.

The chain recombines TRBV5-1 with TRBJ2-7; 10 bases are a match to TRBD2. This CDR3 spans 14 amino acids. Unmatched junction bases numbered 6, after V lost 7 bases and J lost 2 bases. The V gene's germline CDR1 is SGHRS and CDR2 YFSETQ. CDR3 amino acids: CASRGAGGPYEQYF. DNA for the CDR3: TGCGCCAGCCGGGGAGCGGGAGGGCCCTACGAGCAGTACTTC.

The CDR3 region is CATSGQGYEQYF. CDR3 nucleotides: TGCGCCACATCGGGACAGGGCTACGAGCAGTACTTC. The chain recombines TRBV10-2 with TRBJ2-7, with 9 nucleotides matching TRBD1. The ends lost 10 bases at V and 3 bases at J; junction bases unmatched: 4. The CDR3 is 12 residues long. The germline V gene has CDR1 WSHSY and CDR2 SAAADI.

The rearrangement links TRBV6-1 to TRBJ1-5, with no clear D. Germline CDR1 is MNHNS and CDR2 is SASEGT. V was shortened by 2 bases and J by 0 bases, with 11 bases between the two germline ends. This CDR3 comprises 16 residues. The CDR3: CASSERRSYSNQPQHF. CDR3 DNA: TGTGCCAGCAGTGAAAGACGCAGCTATAGCAATCAGCCCCAGCATTTT.

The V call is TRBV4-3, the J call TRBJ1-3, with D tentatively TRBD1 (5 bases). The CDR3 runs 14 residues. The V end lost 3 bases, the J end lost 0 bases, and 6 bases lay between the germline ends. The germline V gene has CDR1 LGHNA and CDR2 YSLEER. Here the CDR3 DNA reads TGCGCCAGCAGCCATGGGGCCTCTGGAAACACCATATATTTT. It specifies CASSHGASGNTIYF.

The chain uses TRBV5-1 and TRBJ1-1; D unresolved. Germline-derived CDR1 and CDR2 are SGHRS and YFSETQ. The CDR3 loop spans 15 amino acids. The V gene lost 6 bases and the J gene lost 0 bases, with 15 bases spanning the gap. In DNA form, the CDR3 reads TGCGCCAGCACCCTTTTTTCCCAGATGAACACTGAAGCTTTCTTT. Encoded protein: CASTLFSQMNTEAFF.

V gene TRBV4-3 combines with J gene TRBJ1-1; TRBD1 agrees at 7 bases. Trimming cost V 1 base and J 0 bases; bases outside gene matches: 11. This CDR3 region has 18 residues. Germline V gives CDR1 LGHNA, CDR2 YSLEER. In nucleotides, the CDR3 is TGCGCCAGCAGCCAAGCAAGCAATCCGGGACAGATGAACACTGAAGCTTTCTTT. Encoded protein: CASSQASNPGQMNTEAFF.

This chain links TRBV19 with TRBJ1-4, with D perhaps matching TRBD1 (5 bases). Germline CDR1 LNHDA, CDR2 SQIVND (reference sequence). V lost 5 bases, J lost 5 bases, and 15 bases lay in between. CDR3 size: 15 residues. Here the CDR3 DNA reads TGTGCCAGTAGTCCGCTAGGGACGGTAAATGAAAAACTGTTTTTT. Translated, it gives CASSPLGTVNEKLFF.

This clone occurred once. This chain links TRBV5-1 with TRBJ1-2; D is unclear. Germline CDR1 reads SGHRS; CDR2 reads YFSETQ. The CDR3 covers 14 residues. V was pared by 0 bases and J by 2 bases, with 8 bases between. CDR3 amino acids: CASSLGPGNYGYTF. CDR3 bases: TGCGCCAGCAGCTTGGGGCCGGGGAACTATGGCTACACCTTC.

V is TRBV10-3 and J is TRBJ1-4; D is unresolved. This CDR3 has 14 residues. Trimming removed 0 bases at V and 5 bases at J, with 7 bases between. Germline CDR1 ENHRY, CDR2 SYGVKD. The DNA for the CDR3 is TGTGCCATCAGTGAGTCATTGGCAAATGAAAAACTGTTTTTT. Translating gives CAISESLANEKLFF.

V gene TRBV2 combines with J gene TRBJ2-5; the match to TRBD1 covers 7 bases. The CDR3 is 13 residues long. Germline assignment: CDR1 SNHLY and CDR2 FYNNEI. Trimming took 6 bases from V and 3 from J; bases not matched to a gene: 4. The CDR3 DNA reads TGTGCCAGCAGGGTAGACAGGGAAGAGACCCAGTACTTC. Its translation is CASRVDREETQYF.

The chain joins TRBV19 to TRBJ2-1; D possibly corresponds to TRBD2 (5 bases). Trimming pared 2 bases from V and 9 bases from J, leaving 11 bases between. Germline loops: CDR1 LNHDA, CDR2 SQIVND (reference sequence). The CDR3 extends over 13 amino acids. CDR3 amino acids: CASSIWPSFEQFF. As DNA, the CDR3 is TGTGCCAGTAGTATATGGCCTAGCTTTGAGCAGTTCTTC.

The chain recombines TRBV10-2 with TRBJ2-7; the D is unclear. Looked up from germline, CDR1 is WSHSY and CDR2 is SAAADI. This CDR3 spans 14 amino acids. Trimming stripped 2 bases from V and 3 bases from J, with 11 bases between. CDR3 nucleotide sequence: TGCGCCAGCAGTGAGGTGGGAACGGGCTACGAGCAGTACTTC. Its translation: CASSEVGTGYEQYF.

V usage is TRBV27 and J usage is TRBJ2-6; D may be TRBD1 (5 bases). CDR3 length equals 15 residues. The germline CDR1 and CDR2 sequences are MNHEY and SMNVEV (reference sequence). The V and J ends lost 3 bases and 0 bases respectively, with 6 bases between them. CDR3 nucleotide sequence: TGTGCCAGCAGTTTCAGGGTCTCTGGGGCCAACGTCCTGACTTTC. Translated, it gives CASSFRVSGANVLTF.